Sequencing of this T cell receptor (beta chain) was carried out in a study of blood T cell repertoires in COVID-19. The assay was immunoSEQ multiplex PCR, and TCRdb's table has in-frame clones only and misses some. The sample has about 96,000 clones, 85% to 90% seen once. Per the germline V gene, CDR1 is SGHRS and CDR2 is YFSETQ. V was pared by 2 bases and J by 6 bases, with 12 bases between. The CDR3 loop spans 13 amino acids. V is TRBV5-1 and J is TRBJ2-7, with D possibly matching TRBD1 (6 bases). This TCR was sampled from a human donor with COVID-19, enrolled during active disease. The donor label of this sample is uncertain. Sequences were obtained from peripheral blood. Written as DNA, the CDR3 is TGCGCCAGCAGCTTAACTCCAGGGGTCGAGCAGTACTTC. Translated: CASSLTPGVEQYF.